This paragraph covers one TCR beta chain sequence. This clonotype occurred many times. No cognate antigen has been identified for it. Base qualities were left out, and no much larger clone turns up one base away. This entry belongs to a study of T cells in Graves' hyperthyroidism and ophthalmopathy (dated by TCRdb to between 2019 and 2020). Background on the whole study: Peripheral blood samples were taken at the time of initial diagnosis, prior to any treatment. TCR Vbeta CDR3 sequencing of approximately 140 peripheral blood samples (43 ophthalmopathy, 75 or so hyperthyroidism and 17 progressor patients) is reported in the paper. Whether ophthalmopathy could be predicted prospectively was tested in an independent validation cohort made up of under 20 hyperthyroidism patients plus 17 patients who later progressed to ophthalmopathy. A discovery cohort of roughly 100 patients, 43 with Graves' ophthalmopathy and 57 with stable Graves' hyperthyroidism, was used to find distinguishing TCR V-J signatures. In several Graves' hyperthyroidism patients, the study also compared T-cell repertoires from thyroid tissue with T-cell repertoires from blood. The 100 or so discovery patients were randomly divided into training and test sets at a 7:3 ratio. After sampling, hyperthyroidism patients received methimazole starting at 30 mg daily, and ophthalmopathy patients received high-dose intravenous methylprednisolone.

The TCR beta CDR3 regions were amplified from RNA transcripts. A first-round RT-PCR of the TCR CDR3 used the HTBI primer set with the Qiagen OneStep RT-PCR kit. Libraries were constructed in a second round of multiplex PCR, after which size selection and purification were performed. The libraries were sequenced on an Illumina HiSeq2000 using paired-end 100 bp reads. The original pipeline was this. SOAPnuke was used to process the raw data, with reads discarded if the reads contained adapters or uncalled bases, had a mean Phred below 15, or lacked an exact constant-primer or identifier match. High-quality paired reads were merged using COPE v1.2.5, and each unique nucleotide sequence was defined as a clonotype. MiTCR v1.1 was used to align clonotypes to the IMGT TRBV, TRBD and TRBJ reference segments. The analysis included only V-J combinations with a frequency above 0.0001, which together covered more than 98% of the repertoires. The TCS score was defined as F50 (clonal expansion) divided by E x V (chaos), with BLOSUM62-based TCRdist calculated between CDR3 peptides within each V-J. Welch's t-statistics and random forest reduced approximately 520 V-J features to 10 to 15, which were used in a naive Bayes classifier (R e1071). TCRdb applied fastp at Q25 and MiXCR to the public reads, then kept only in-frame beta chains. Rows with one shared CDR3 protein collapse into an entry with the most common genes and DNA. Here the V and J calls rest on TCRdb's processing, not on the authors' analysis. The table for this sample lists around 360,000 distinct CDR3 sequences; about 15% of them were counted only once. The ten largest account for roughly a fifth of the sample.

General study outcomes and caveats: Most expanded thyroid clonotypes (frequency above 0.001) were also found in blood, which suggests that blood repertoires may mirror thyroid immune responses. No statistical method was used to set the sample size in advance, and investigators knew the group allocation. In cross-validation, a model built on a 13 V-J signature told ophthalmopathy apart from stable hyperthyroidism with approximately 90% sensitivity and roughly 82% specificity, and in testing the same model reached 80%/75%. In validation, progression to ophthalmopathy was predicted by the model with 70.59% sensitivity and around 75% specificity, a median of 6.5 months before onset.

In the ophthalmopathy patients, disease was moderately to severely active, with a Clinical Activity Score of 3 or more, a NOSPECS grade of 4 or more, and a duration of less than 3 months. Exclusion was applied to patients with uncontrolled infections, other autoimmune diseases, pregnancy or lactation. Diagnoses were established on the basis of clinical symptoms, serum thyroxine and TRAb, thyroid ultrasound, and orbital computed tomography. Ficoll-Paque density gradient centrifugation was used to isolate PBMCs from around 9.1 ml of fresh peripheral blood. Trizol reagent was used to extract total RNA, and RNA quality was then checked on an Agilent 2100 Bioanalyzer. As encoded in the germline V gene (reference sequence), CDR1 is DFQATT while CDR2 is SNEGSKA. V was cut back by 3 bases and J by 0 bases, leaving a gap of 9 bases between them. The CDR3 has 14 amino acids, counting the end cysteine and phenylalanine. CDR3 DNA is the only sequence kept; it has 42 bases, read in frame from the first base.

This receptor was obtained from a woman aged 55-69 years with Graves' ophthalmopathy. Here the chain combines TRBV20-1 and TRBJ2-1; a tentative D match to TRBD2 spans 6 bases. Input material: blood. The nucleotide sequence reads TGCAGTGCTAGCCCCGGGAGCTCCTACAATGAGCAGTTCTTC. Its protein product is CSASPGSSYNEQFF.